This T cell receptor beta chain was recorded in a study of blood T cell repertoires in COVID-19 (dated by TCRdb to the early 2020s). At the level of the whole study: Collaborator samples came from the United States, Italy and Spain and covered acute and convalescent phases of COVID-19. Samples came from the ongoing ImmuneRACE study (first 160 participants) plus 1,254 subjects from 6 global collaborators. Sample metadata almost always included a de-identified subject ID, COVID-19 status, age in years and sex. Where HLA class I and class II types were available, the types were taken from metadata supplied by the sample provider, not from assay-based typing. Subjects who had been exposed to COVID-19, were actively infected with it, or had recovered from it provided the deeply sampled blood TCRbeta repertoires that made up the dataset. The prospective study material was composed of cDNA or gDNA derived from T cells, B-cell-depleted T cells, or PBMCs. A freely available public database, intended as a resource for researchers studying the immune response to SARS-CoV-2, is where the repertoires were released.

Concerning this clone itself: The antigen this receptor binds is unknown. No much larger clonotype is one base removed from it; base qualities were not supplied.

Paper-wide results and their limitations: The amount of clinical and demographic metadata varied by source and participant and was provided uncurated.

TCRbeta CDR3 regions were amplified from genomic DNA using the immunoSEQ Assay, a bias-controlled multiplex PCR. The paper's processing steps were these. The number of nucleated cells in each sample was estimated from the amplification of reference gene primers within the assay. To quantify the absolute abundance of each unique TCRbeta CDR3 rearrangement, sequence reads were collapsed and filtered. For each sample, productive Simpson clonality was calculated by taking the square root of Simpson's diversity index across productive rearrangements. As stored in TCRdb, this immuneACCESS dataset retains in-frame rearrangements with V and J assigned. A fraction of the clones does not appear; measured against another copy, unresolved V genes explain less than half of the discrepancy, and the remainder lacks a known reason. That table is the source of V, J and clone size, and D and trimming were worked out from the DNA. Here the sample has approximately 200,000 clones; about 84% occur a single time. The biggest ten clones account for under 5.5% of the sample.

The germline V gene encodes CDR1 SGHDN and CDR2 FVKESK. The cysteine opens and the phenylalanine closes a CDR3 of 15 amino acids. Kept here is only the CDR3 DNA, which spans 45 bases and is read in frame from base 1. Cut back by 0 bases and 6 bases, the V and J ends lie 14 bases apart. Each collaborating institution followed its own protocols to collect whole blood in K2EDTA tubes. Collaborator samples were shipped for TCRbeta analysis as frozen whole blood, isolated PBMCs, or DNA extracted from either sample type. Sequencing input: peripheral blood. The sequence joins TRBV14 to TRBJ1-2; the D gene is perhaps TRBD1, from 6 matching bases. The sequence was obtained from a woman in her twenties or thirties with acute or convalescent COVID-19. The DNA sequence reads TGTGCCAGCAGCCAAGATCGCAGGGGTGGAGATGGCTACACCTTC. Translation gives CASSQDRRGGDGYTF. With the rest looked up from the reference TRBV14 and TRBJ1-2 genes rather than sequenced, the full variable domain is EAGVTQFPSHSVIEKGQTVTLRCDPISGHDNLYWYRRVMGKEIKFLLHFVKESKQDESGMPNNRFLAERTGGTYSTLKVQPAELEDSGVYFCASSQDRRGGDGYTFGSGTRLTVV.